These T cell receptor beta chains were read from a single sample in a study of blood T cell repertoires in COVID-19. This table comes from immunoSEQ multiplex PCR, and its TCRdb copy is limited to in-frame clones, with some not included. The sample lists more than 85,000 clones; around nine tenths were seen once. Sequencing input: peripheral blood. Receptors originate from a woman between 65 and 79 years old with acute or convalescent COVID-19. The CDR3 runs from the conserved cysteine through the conserved F or W. Clone size is not always given. Where it is, it says once, few, many or a class for expanded clones.

v_call clone_size cdr3_aa
TRBV15 - CATSLRAQETQYF
TRBV19 - CASSIYPSGVLDEQFF
TRBV15 - CATSRRTSGGPKNTGELFF
TRBV11-3 - CASSKDREAYNEQFF
TRBV10-1 - CASRASGSETDTQYF
TRBV3-1/TRBV3-2 - CASSPPQGDTIYF
TRBV5-1 - CASSQQRGNTGELFF
TRBV4-1 - CASSQVENTEAFF
TRBV5-1 - CASSLAPQGVNEKLFF
TRBV6-1 - CASSEAFGGVGSPLHF
TRBV4-1 once CASSQARELAGIQYF
TRBV19 few CASWDRKNSYNSPLHF
TRBV20-1 - CSASLSGGVSYNEQFF
TRBV15 - CATSRDRWRGGGETQYF
TRBV5-1 - CASSWGSGGKETQYF
TRBV5-1 - CASSPGGQNYEQYF
TRBV30 - CAWSPRQGGGNQPQHF
TRBV25-1 - CASSEFRNRDYGYTF
TRBV10-1 - CASSHKPGFTGHSGANVLTF
TRBV5-5 - CASYQGQGMGNTEAFF
TRBV18 - CASSPLPGLSQETQYF
TRBV5-8 - CASSSPPLQETQYF
TRBV2 - CASTRALGYEKLFF
TRBV7-2 once CASSPPGLAGGNNEQFF
TRBV18 few CASSKDSSYGYTF
TRBV2 - CASKAGLYGYTF
TRBV6-5 - CASTNPFPGGGYTF
TRBV6-6 - CASTQGGRNQPQHF
TRBV10-1 - CASSEWAGQGTGELFF
TRBV19 - CASSIPGSYGYTF
TRBV6-5 once CASRSQGNTIYF
TRBV5-6 - CASSSAAEQETQYF
TRBV19 - CASSTGGAGGNSPLHF
TRBV28 - CASSFAGRLDGYTF
TRBV5-1 - CASSLGDRSNEKLFF
TRBV2 - CASSDPPDQPQHF
TRBV3-1/TRBV3-2 - CASSQGNRVYGYTF
TRBV2 - CASSDSGRSYNEQFF
TRBV18 - CASSPYALRDSTNYGYTF
TRBV27 - CASSTGQGRVPYNSPLHF
TRBV28 - CASRRDRDSGANVLTF
TRBV24-1 - CATSEPPGTGGNQPQHF
TRBV19 once CASSIGGGLGTQHF
TRBV5-1 - CASSSTVSSGNTIYF
TRBV7-9 once CASSRQRTGSPLHF